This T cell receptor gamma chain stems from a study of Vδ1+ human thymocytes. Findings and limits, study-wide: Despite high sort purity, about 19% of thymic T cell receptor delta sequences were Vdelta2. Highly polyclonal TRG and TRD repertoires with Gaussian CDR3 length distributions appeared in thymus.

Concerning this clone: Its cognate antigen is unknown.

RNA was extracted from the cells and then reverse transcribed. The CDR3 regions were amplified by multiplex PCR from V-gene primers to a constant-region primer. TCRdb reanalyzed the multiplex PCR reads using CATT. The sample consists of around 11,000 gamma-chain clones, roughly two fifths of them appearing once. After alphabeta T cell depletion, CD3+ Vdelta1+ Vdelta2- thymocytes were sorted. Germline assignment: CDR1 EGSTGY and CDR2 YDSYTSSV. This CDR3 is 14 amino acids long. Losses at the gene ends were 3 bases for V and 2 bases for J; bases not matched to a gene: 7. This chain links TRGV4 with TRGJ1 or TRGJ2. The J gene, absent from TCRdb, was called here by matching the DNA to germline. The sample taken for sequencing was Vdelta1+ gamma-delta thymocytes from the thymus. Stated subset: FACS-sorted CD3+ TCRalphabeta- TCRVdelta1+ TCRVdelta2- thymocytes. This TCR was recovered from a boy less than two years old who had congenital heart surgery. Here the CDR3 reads CATWDWSDYYKKLF. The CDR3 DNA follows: TGTGCCACCTGGGATTGGTCGGATTATTATAAGAAACTCTTT.